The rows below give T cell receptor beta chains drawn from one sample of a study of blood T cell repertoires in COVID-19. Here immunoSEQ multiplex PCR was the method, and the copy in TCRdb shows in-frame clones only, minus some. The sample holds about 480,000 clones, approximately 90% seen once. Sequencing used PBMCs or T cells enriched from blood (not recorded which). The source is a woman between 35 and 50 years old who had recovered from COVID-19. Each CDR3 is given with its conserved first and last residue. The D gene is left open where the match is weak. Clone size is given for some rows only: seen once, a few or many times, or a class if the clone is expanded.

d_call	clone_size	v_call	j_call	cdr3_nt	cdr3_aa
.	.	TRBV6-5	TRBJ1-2	TGTGCCACCTTTAGACCGGGAGGCAGGGGCTACACCTTC	CATFRPGGRGYTF
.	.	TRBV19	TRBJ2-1	TGTGCCAGTAGGAGCCAAACAGGGAGTCTTTGGAATGAGCAGTTCTTC	CASRSQTGSLWNEQFF
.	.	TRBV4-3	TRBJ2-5	TGCGCCAGCAGCCAAGATTGGGCAGCCCAAGAGACCCAGTACTTC	CASSQDWAAQETQYF
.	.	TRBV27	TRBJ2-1	TGTGCCAGCAGTTTTGCCGGGACTTGGAGCTCCTACAATGAGCAGTTCTTC	CASSFAGTWSSYNEQFF
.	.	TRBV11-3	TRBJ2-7	TGTGCCAGCAGCTTAGATCGGGAGCAGTACTTC	CASSLDREQYF
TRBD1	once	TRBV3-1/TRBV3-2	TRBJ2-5	TGTGCCAGCAGCCTCGCGACAGGGTCTATGGGGACCCAGTACTTC	CASSLATGSMGTQYF
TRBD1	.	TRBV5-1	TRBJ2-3	TGCGCCAGCAGCTGGACAGGGGGCCCCACAGATACGCAGTATTTT	CASSWTGGPTDTQYF
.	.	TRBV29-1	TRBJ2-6	TGCAGCGTTGAGGAGGAACCATCAGGGGCCAACGTCCTGACTTTC	CSVEEEPSGANVLTF
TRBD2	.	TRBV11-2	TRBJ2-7	TGTGCCAGCAGCTATCTGTCTAGCGGGGATTCCTACGAGCAGTACTTC	CASSYLSSGDSYEQYF
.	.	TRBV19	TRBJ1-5	TGTGCCAGCTCACAGAGCAATCAGCCCCAGCATTTT	CASSQSNQPQHF
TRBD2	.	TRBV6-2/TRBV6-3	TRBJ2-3	TGTGCCAGCAGTTACTCGACTAGCGGAAGATACACAGATACGCAGTATTTT	CASSYSTSGRYTDTQYF
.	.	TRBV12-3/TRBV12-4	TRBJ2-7	TGTGCCAGCAGCCCGGGGTCAGGGGACGAGCAGTACTTC	CASSPGSGDEQYF
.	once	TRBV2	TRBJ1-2	TGTGCCAGCAGTGAGGGGGGGCGAGTCTATGGCTACACCTTC	CASSEGGRVYGYTF
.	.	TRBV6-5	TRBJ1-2	TGTGCCAGCACCAGGGGAAACTATGGCTACACCTTC	CASTRGNYGYTF
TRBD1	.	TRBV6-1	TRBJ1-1	TGTGCCAGCAGTGAAGGACAGGGGGCTGAAGCTTTCTTT	CASSEGQGAEAFF
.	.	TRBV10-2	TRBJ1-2	TGCGCCAGCAGTGAGTCAATAGGACACCGAGCCAACCTAGGGAACTATGGCTACACCTTC	CASSESIGHRANLGNYGYTF
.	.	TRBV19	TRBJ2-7	TGTGCCAGTAGCCGCGGGGTGCGCTACGAGCAGTACTTC	CASSRGVRYEQYF
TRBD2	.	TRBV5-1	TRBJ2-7	TGCGCCAGCAGCATGACGGGAGGTTCCTACGAGCAGTACTTC	CASSMTGGSYEQYF
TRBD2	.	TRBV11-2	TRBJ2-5	TGTGCCAGCAGCCCCTTAATGGGTAGCGGGGAGACCCAGTACTTC	CASSPLMGSGETQYF
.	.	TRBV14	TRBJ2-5	TGTGCCAGCAGCCCGAGACAGTCCGGGGAGACCCAGTACTTC	CASSPRQSGETQYF
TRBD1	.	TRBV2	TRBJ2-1	TGTGCCAGCAAGAGGGACAGGGGGTACAATGAGCAGTTCTTC	CASKRDRGYNEQFF
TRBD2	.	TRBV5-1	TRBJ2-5	TGCGCCAGCAGCGGACTAGCGGGAGGGCAAGAGACCCAGTACTTC	CASSGLAGGQETQYF
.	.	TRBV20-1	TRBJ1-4	TGCAGTGCTAGAGGACTTGGAAAACTGTTTTTT	CSARGLGKLFF
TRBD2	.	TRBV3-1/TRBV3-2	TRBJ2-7	TGTGCCAGCAGCCAAGGGGGACTAGCATTGTACGAGCAGTACTTC	CASSQGGLALYEQYF
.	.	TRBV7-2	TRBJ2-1	TGTGCCAGCAGCTTACAAGATAGCTCCTACAATGAGCAGTTCTTC	CASSLQDSSYNEQFF
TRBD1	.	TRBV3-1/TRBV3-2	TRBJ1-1	TGTGCCAGCAGCCAATTACAGGGGAGGACTGAAGCTTTCTTT	CASSQLQGRTEAFF
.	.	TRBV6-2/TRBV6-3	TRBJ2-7	TGTGCCAGCAGTTTCGAGACGGCGACTACCTACGAGCAGTACTTC	CASSFETATTYEQYF
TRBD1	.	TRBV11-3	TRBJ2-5	TGTGCCAGCAGCCAAACTCTCGGACAGGGCACCGAAGAGACCCAGTACTTC	CASSQTLGQGTEETQYF
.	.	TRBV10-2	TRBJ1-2	TGCGCCAGCTCACGGGACAACTATAACTATGGCTACACCTTC	CASSRDNYNYGYTF
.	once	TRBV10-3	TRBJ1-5	TGTGCCATCAGTGATACGAGGGTCGATCAGCCCCAGCATTTT	CAISDTRVDQPQHF
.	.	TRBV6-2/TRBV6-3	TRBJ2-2	TGTGCCAGCAGTTACGGACAGCGAGCGAACACCGGGGAGCTGTTTTTT	CASSYGQRANTGELFF
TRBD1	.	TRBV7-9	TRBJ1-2	TGTGCCAGCAGCTCTGATTGGACAGGCGTGGGAGGCTACACCTTC	CASSSDWTGVGGYTF